This T cell receptor (beta chain) stems from a study of blood T cell repertoires in COVID-19 (dated by TCRdb to about 2020). About the study as a whole: Collaborator samples came from the United States, Italy and Spain and covered acute and convalescent phases of COVID-19. The samples were drawn from two sources: the first 160 participants of the ongoing ImmuneRACE study, and fewer than 1,500 subjects contributed by 6 global collaborators. The repertoires were made available in a free public database intended to serve as a resource for research on the immune response to SARS-CoV-2. HLA class I and class II types, where available, came from metadata supplied by the sample provider rather than from assay-based typing. Subjects who had been exposed to COVID-19, were actively infected with it, or had recovered from it provided the deeply sampled blood TCRbeta repertoires that made up the dataset. Nearly every sample came with metadata listing a de-identified subject ID, COVID-19 status, age in years and sex. The material from the prospective study consisted of cDNA or gDNA derived from T cells, B-cell-depleted T cells, or PBMCs. Results the study describes overall, beyond this receptor: The quantity of clinical and demographic metadata differed by source and by participant and was supplied without curation.

The germline V gene encodes CDR1 ENHRY and CDR2 SYGVKD. The CDR3 runs 14 residues from the cysteine to the phenylalanine. Here the CDR3 DNA is all that survives: 42 bases in frame from base 1. Trimming costs V 3 bases and J 2 bases, and their ends lie 10 bases apart. In regard to this clone: The target of this receptor is not known. Base-call qualities are not available, and no considerably larger clone is one nucleotide away.

TCRbeta CDR3 regions were amplified from genomic DNA using the immunoSEQ Assay, a bias-controlled multiplex PCR. The source study handled its data this way. Within the assay, amplification of reference gene primers was used to estimate how many nucleated cells each sample contained. To quantify the absolute abundance of each unique TCRbeta CDR3 rearrangement, sequence reads were collapsed and filtered. Productive Simpson clonality was computed per sample as the square root of Simpson's diversity index over productive rearrangements. This immuneACCESS table, as held by TCRdb, lists in-frame sequences with V and J called but not all clones. Of the missing ones, under half trace to an unresolved V gene in checked studies; the others have no known cause. That table supplies the V and J calls and clone size; D and trimming were determined from the DNA. Within this sample are about 330,000 clones, with about 92% of them counted one time only. 15% to 20% of the sample goes to the ten largest clones.

Participants in the prospective study were aged about 18 to 95 years, lived in under 30 United States geographic areas, and enrolled through a virtual design. In the prospective study, cohorts were assigned on the basis of participant-reported clinical history obtained from a screening survey and a study questionnaire. Recovered participants in ImmuneRACE Cohort 3 were defined as having two consecutive negative NP/OP PCR tests, clearance from a healthcare professional, or resolution of symptoms. In the prospective study, mobile phlebotomists collected whole blood, serum and a nasopharyngeal or oropharyngeal swab from each participant. Over a roughly two-month period, participants in the prospective study had the option of providing additional blood draws and questionnaires. Before DNA extraction, prospective study blood samples were shipped either frozen or at room temperature.

Sequenced material: PBMCs or T cells enriched from blood (not recorded which). The TCR originated in a woman between 25 and 40 years old who had recovered from COVID-19. The chain is encoded by TRBV10-3 joined to TRBJ1-1; possibly the D gene is TRBD1, per 6 matching bases. The CDR3 in this case is CAISDNRDNTEAFF. The nucleotide sequence reads TGTGCCATCAGTGATAACAGGGACAACACTGAAGCTTTCTTT.